There are a few counts of the clone carrying this TCR beta chain. What it binds is not known. Germline CDR1 reads KGHDR; CDR2 reads SFDVKD. V gave up 2 bases and J gave up 1 base, with 15 bases separating them. The CDR3 sequence is 17 residues long. This record belongs to a study of T cells in Graves' hyperthyroidism and ophthalmopathy. General study results and limits: Model output signaled ophthalmopathy a median 6.5 months ahead of onset.

Uncontrolled infections, other autoimmune diseases, pregnancy or lactation led to exclusion of patients. Clinical symptoms, serum thyroxine and TRAb, thyroid ultrasound and orbital computed tomography together formed the diagnostic basis. Regions amplified from RNA transcripts were the TCR beta CDR3 regions. The study used the HTBI primer set for a first-round RT-PCR of the TCR CDR3. TCRdb re-derived calls from the multiplex PCR reads in MiXCR, one entry per CDR3 protein. The table shows some 700,000 distinct CDR3 sequences, with about 18% occurring only once. Sequencing input: blood. The chain couples TRBV24-1 to TRBJ2-3; D possibly corresponds to TRBD2 (6 bases). The sequence was obtained from a man aged 50 or older with Graves' hyperthyroidism. In DNA form, the CDR3 reads TGTGCCACCAGTGATTGGCCCTGGCGGGGTGGCACAGATACGCAGTATTTT. Its translation: CATSDWPWRGGTDTQYF.